This T cell receptor (beta chain) was recovered during a study of CD8 T cells in ankylosing spondylitis. Per germline, CDR1 MNHEY and CDR2 SVGEGT. The CDR3 contains 15 residues. V trimming: 6 bases; J trimming: 3 bases; junction bases outside the gene matches: 9. In its sample, this clonotype was seen many times. Its target is not known. Study-wide results and caveats: The study looked at matched synovial fluid samples from ankylosing spondylitis patients. Disease-linked clones were reported to be significantly enriched there.

The TCR beta libraries were generated through quantitative 5'-RACE incorporating molecular barcodes. TCRdb reprocessed the 5' RACE reads with MiXCR, giving one entry per CDR3 protein. There are 150,000 to 200,000 distinct CDR3 sequences in the sample; 11% occur only once, and about 28% lies in the top ten. The chain has TRBV6-2 or TRBV6-3 and TRBJ2-7, with 9 bases lining up with TRBD1. Source material: blood, either unsorted or a sorted T cell fraction (not recorded which). The sequence was collected from a male donor with ankylosing spondylitis or in good health (not recorded which). The CDR3 spells CASRRPGQGGYEQYF. CDR3 nucleotide sequence: TGTGCCAGCAGAAGGCCGGGACAGGGAGGCTACGAGCAGTACTTC.